The 8 T cell receptor beta chains reported below all come from one sample, sequenced in a study of graft-versus-host responses after intestinal transplantation. Sequencing was performed with immunoSEQ multiplex PCR; in TCRdb, only in-frame clones are kept and a portion is missing. The table has 75,000 to 100,000 clones, approximately 92% seen once. The specimen comprised PBMCs, sampled about 450 days after intestinal transplant. Receptor source: a human patient who received an intestinal transplant, so some T cells may come from the graft donor.

The CDR3 coding sequence is TGTGCCAGCAGTGAAGCGCTTGATGATGAGCAGTTCTTC. Translation gives CASSEALDDEQFF. The genes are TRBV2 and TRBJ2-1, with no clear D. The CDR3 runs to 13 residues. The germline V gene encodes CDR1 SNHLY and CDR2 FYNNEI. Trimming stripped 0 bases from V and 8 bases from J, with 8 bases between.

The chain couples TRBV15 to TRBJ1-2; unclear D gene. V lost 1 base and J lost 2, with 11 bases in between. The germline V gene encodes CDR1 LNHNV and CDR2 YYDKDF (reference sequence). The CDR3 covers 15 residues. The CDR3 sequence: CATSRGHQKNYGYTF. The CDR3 coding sequence is TGTGCCACCAGCAGAGGACACCAGAAAAACTATGGCTACACCTTC.

About this clone: In the same sample, other DNA sequences code for this CDR3. CDR3 sequence (DNA): TGTGCCAGCAGGGGCGTCAGGACTGAAGCTTTCTTT. It encodes CASRGVRTEAFF. The chain is built from TRBV27 and TRBJ1-1; D is undetermined. This CDR3 has 12 amino acids. The V gene's germline CDR1 is MNHEY and CDR2 SMNVEV (reference sequence). Trimming shortened V by 6 bases and J by 5 bases, and 10 bases separated the two germline ends.

This chain links TRBV7-8 with TRBJ2-5, with 8 bases aligning to TRBD2. The CDR3 has 15 amino acids. The germline V gene has CDR1 SGHVS and CDR2 FQNEAQ. The J segment lost 5 bases and the V segment lost 7 bases, leaving 12 bases of the junction unmatched. CDR3 amino acids: CASTSVGGAWETQYF. The CDR3 nucleotides read TGTGCCAGCACCTCAGTCGGGGGGGCCTGGGAGACCCAGTACTTC.

The V and J genes are TRBV5-8 and TRBJ2-5; TRBD1 or TRBD2 may be the D gene (6 bases each). Trimming cost V 2 bases and J 2 bases, with 19 bases left between them. The CDR3 sequence is 17 residues long. The germline gives CDR1 SGHTS, CDR2 YDEGEE. The DNA for the CDR3 is TGTGCCAGCAGCTTATTTTTCTCGGGGGCCGGGCAAGAGACCCAGTACTTC. This encodes CASSLFFSGAGQETQYF.

The chain has TRBV4-2 and TRBJ2-5, with D uncertain. V was pared by 4 bases and J by 0 bases, with 15 bases between. The V gene's germline CDR1 is LGHNA and CDR2 YNFKEQ. The CDR3 runs 16 residues. In DNA form, the CDR3 reads TGTGCCAGCAGCCTCGGAACCCCTCCGTACCAAGAGACCCAGTACTTC. This codes for CASSLGTPPYQETQYF.

This clone was seen only a few times. The chain carries TRBV6-6 and TRBJ2-7, with D maybe TRBD2 (7 bases). The CDR3 consists of 15 residues. Trimming pared 4 bases from V and 0 bases from J, leaving 13 bases between. CDR1 MNHNY and CDR2 SVGAGI come from the germline V gene (reference sequence). CDR3 region: CASSLGGEGSYEQYF. The CDR3 region has the DNA TGTGCCAGCAGTTTAGGGGGGGAGGGCTCCTACGAGCAGTACTTC.

The chain uses TRBV5-1 and TRBJ2-1; D remains unclear. The CDR3 is made up of 17 amino acids. Germline V gene lookup returns CDR1 SGHRS and CDR2 YFSETQ. The ends were cut back, 1 base at V and 0 bases at J, with 14 bases in the middle. CDR3 DNA: TGCGCCAGCAGCTTGAAGGCCGGCCCTAACTCCTACAATGAGCAGTTCTTC. It codes for CASSLKAGPNSYNEQFF.